Shown below are 4 T cell receptor beta chains from a single sample sequenced in a study of blood T cell repertoires in COVID-19. TCRdb keeps only in-frame clones here, not all; method: immunoSEQ multiplex PCR. The sample carries about 120,000 clones, approximately 92% recorded once. Sequencing was performed on peripheral blood. The receptors come from a man between 65 and 85 years old with active or convalescent COVID-19.

This clone occurred many times. This chain uses TRBV6-4 with TRBJ2-6, with D possibly TRBD2 on 6 matching bases. V was shortened by 3 bases and J by 1 base, with 10 bases between the two germline ends. The CDR3 is 16 residues long. The germline CDR1 and CDR2 sequences are MRHNA and SNTAGT. CDR3 sequence (DNA): TGTGCCAGCAGTGAACTCGGGGGTTCTGGGGCCAACGTCCTGACTTTC. It codes for CASSELGGSGANVLTF.

The V and J genes are TRBV3-1 (or the pseudogene TRBV3-2) and TRBJ2-3, with TRBD2 matching over 10 bases. There are 19 residues in the CDR3. From germline, CDR1 is LGHDT and CDR2 YNNKEL (reference sequence). V gave up 4 bases and J gave up 0 bases; unmatched junction bases: 13. The CDR3 is CASSPRKRTSGPSTDTQYF. CDR3 DNA sequence: TGTGCCAGCAGCCCCCGTAAACGGACTAGCGGACCTAGCACAGATACGCAGTATTTT.

This chain joins TRBV2 and TRBJ1-1; D might be TRBD1 (6 bases). This CDR3 contains 13 residues. The ends were cut back, 6 bases at V and 1 base at J, with 9 bases in the middle. Germline lookup yields CDR1 SNHLY and CDR2 FYNNEI. CDR3 residues: CASSRGRNTEAFF. CDR3 DNA: TGTGCCAGCAGCAGGGGAAGGAACACTGAAGCTTTCTTT.

The chain has TRBV7-9 and TRBJ2-7; D gene unclear. Germline CDR1 SEHNR, CDR2 FQNEAQ (reference sequence). The CDR3 sequence is 13 residues long. Trimming pared 5 bases from V and 6 bases from J, leaving 14 bases between. CDR3 residues: CASSPRGGGEQYF. The CDR3 bases are TGTGCCAGCAGCCCACGCGGCGGCGGCGAGCAGTACTTC. The full variable domain, in which reference TRBV7-9 and TRBJ2-7 provide the parts outside the CDR3, is DTGVSQNPRHKITKRGQNVTFRCDPISEHNRLYWYRQTLGQGPEFLTYFQNEAQLEKSRLLSDRFSAERPKGSFSTLEIQRTEQGDSAMYLCASSPRGGGEQYFGPGTRLTVT.